The 15 T cell receptor beta chains in this list originate from one sample, sequenced in a study of blood T cell repertoires in COVID-19. Clones were read by immunoSEQ multiplex PCR, and TCRdb kept only the in-frame ones, dropping some. The table lists roughly 250,000 clones, approximately 80% of them singletons. Sequencing was performed on peripheral blood. The receptors originated from a woman in her fifties or sixties with active or convalescent COVID-19.

The chain is built from TRBV7-9 and TRBJ2-5, with D unresolved. V was trimmed by 2 bases and J by 5 bases, leaving 15 bases between them. The CDR3 sequence is 15 residues long. In germline, CDR1 is SEHNR, CDR2 FQNEAQ (reference sequence). CDR3 DNA sequence: TGTGCCAGCAGCTTATCGACCGGGTTCGGCGAGACCCAGTACTTC. It codes for CASSLSTGFGETQYF.

The J gene is TRBJ2-7, the V gene TRBV18; D is possibly TRBD1 (6 bases). The V end was cut by 10 bases, the J end by 11 bases, with 24 bases between. Germline V gene data show CDR1 as KGHSH and CDR2 as LQKENI. The CDR3 is made up of 13 amino acids. Written as DNA, the CDR3 is TGTGCCACCCGGGGCGCAGGGGTCGAAGAGGAGTACTTC. Its protein product is CATRGAGVEEEYF. Variable domain in full (rest from reference TRBV18 and TRBJ2-7): NAGVMQNPRHLVRRRGQEARLRCSPMKGHSHVYWYRQLPEEGLKFMVYLQKENIIDESGMPKERFSAEFPKEGPSILRIQQVVRGDSAAYFCATRGAGVEEEYFGPGTRLTVT.

The chain has TRBV7-9 and TRBJ1-6; 10 bases match TRBD1. The CDR3 has 16 amino acids. Germline V gene data show CDR1 as SEHNR and CDR2 as FQNEAQ (reference sequence). V gave up 5 bases and J gave up 7 bases; unmatched junction bases: 8. The CDR3 sequence: CASSRDRGQSNSPLHF. In nucleotides, the CDR3 is TGTGCCAGCAGCCGAGACAGGGGGCAAAGCAATTCACCCCTCCACTTT.

The rearrangement uses TRBV29-1 and TRBJ1-2, with a tentative D call TRBD1 (6 bases). The CDR3 is 13 residues long. Germline-derived CDR1 and CDR2 are SQVTM and ANQGSEA. V dropped 4 bases and J dropped 8 bases, with 17 bases sitting between them. The CDR3: CSVGWRGGGGYTF. The DNA for the CDR3 is TGCAGCGTTGGTTGGCGAGGGGGTGGCGGCTACACCTTC.

This clone was picked up a small number of times. The chain carries TRBV9 and TRBJ1-5; D may be TRBD1 (5 bases). V was trimmed by 0 bases and J by 11 bases, leaving 15 bases between them. The CDR3 is 14 residues long. Germline V lookup: CDR1 SGDLS, CDR2 YYNGEE. The CDR3 DNA reads as TGTGCCAGCAGCGTAGAGTCCAGCGGGGGGGCCCAGCATTTT. Its protein product is CASSVESSGGAQHF.

The rearrangement links TRBV30 to TRBJ1-2, with a possible D match to TRBD1 (6 bases). The V gene's germline CDR1 is GTSNPN and CDR2 SVGIG (reference sequence). Trimming shortened V by 0 bases and J by 3 bases, and 14 bases separated the two germline ends. This CDR3 is built from 15 residues. CDR3 DNA: TGTGCCTGGAGTGTACGTCTGACAGGCCACTATGGCTACACCTTC. Amino acids: CAWSVRLTGHYGYTF. Combining the CDR3 with reference TRBV30 and TRBJ1-2 gives the whole variable domain SQTIHQWPATLVQPVGSPLSLECTVEGTSNPNLYWYRQAAGRGLQLLFYSVGIGQISSEVPQNLSASRPQDRQFILSSKKLLLSDSGFYLCAWSVRLTGHYGYTFGSGTRLTVV.

The chain links TRBV7-2 to TRBJ2-5; 9 nucleotides agree with TRBD2. The V gene's germline CDR1 is SGHTA and CDR2 FQGNSA. V gave up 2 bases and J gave up 2 bases; unmatched junction bases: 3. The CDR3 has 15 amino acids. The CDR3 DNA reads TGTGCCAGCAGCTTACCAGCGGGGGGTCAAGAGACCCAGTACTTC. Its protein product is CASSLPAGGQETQYF. Variable domain in full (rest from reference TRBV7-2 and TRBJ2-5): GAGVSQSPSNKVTEKGKDVELRCDPISGHTALYWYRQSLGQGLEFLIYFQGNSAPDKSGLPSDRFSAERTGGSVSTLTIQRTQQEDSAVYLCASSLPAGGQETQYFGPGTRLLVL.

This clone was seen ten or more times. This chain uses TRBV5-5 with TRBJ2-1; weak D call: TRBD1 (6 bases). V was clipped by 4 bases and J by 12 bases, with 14 bases between them. This CDR3 is built from 12 residues. The germline CDR1 and CDR2 sequences are SGHKS and YYEKEE (reference sequence). CDR3 residues: CASSQDRFGQFF. DNA of the CDR3: TGTGCCAGCAGCCAAGACAGGTTTGGGCAGTTCTTC.

This chain connects TRBV3-1 (or the pseudogene TRBV3-2) to TRBJ1-1; D gene ambiguous. CDR1 and CDR2 (germline): LGHDT, YNNKEL (reference sequence). This CDR3 is built from 15 residues. V was clipped by 0 bases and J by 0 bases, with 8 bases between them. CDR3 sequence: CASSQDQIVNTEAFF. In nucleotides, the CDR3 is TGTGCCAGCAGCCAAGATCAGATCGTGAACACTGAAGCTTTCTTT.

The chain links TRBV29-1 to TRBJ2-5; 8 bases match TRBD2. CDR1 and CDR2 from the germline V gene are SQVTM and ANQGSEA. The CDR3 has 15 residues. V shed 5 bases, J shed 1 base, and the junction held 9 bases outside the gene matches. The CDR3 here is CSVSRTSSIQETQYF. The CDR3 DNA follows: TGCAGCGTTAGCAGGACTAGCTCGATCCAAGAGACCCAGTACTTC.

This clone was observed a handful of times. The J gene is TRBJ1-2, the V gene TRBV18, with 7 bases that match TRBD1. This CDR3 comprises 14 residues. Germline V lookup: CDR1 KGHSH, CDR2 LQKENI. With 3 bases clipped from V and 8 bases from J, the junction kept 9 bases outside the gene matches. The CDR3 DNA reads as TGTGCCAGCTCACCTCGCGACAGGGCGCCCGGCTACACCTTC. Its translation is CASSPRDRAPGYTF. The full variable domain, rest sourced from reference TRBV18 and TRBJ1-2, is NAGVMQNPRHLVRRRGQEARLRCSPMKGHSHVYWYRQLPEEGLKFMVYLQKENIIDESGMPKERFSAEFPKEGPSILRIQQVVRGDSAAYFCASSPRDRAPGYTFGSGTRLTVV.

The chain has TRBV6-1 and TRBJ2-7, with a tentative D call TRBD1 (6 bases). Germline CDR1 and CDR2: MNHNS and SASEGT. The CDR3 consists of 16 residues. Trimming left V 2 bases short and J 3 bases short, with 17 bases between. The CDR3 is CASSEYPGTLHYEQYF. The CDR3 nucleotides read TGTGCCAGCAGTGAATATCCCGGGACACTCCACTACGAGCAGTACTTC.

The chain couples TRBV5-4 to TRBJ1-1; D is possibly TRBD1 (6 bases). Germline V gene data show CDR1 as SGHNT and CDR2 as YYREEE (reference sequence). The V gene lost 3 bases and the J gene lost 4 bases, with 16 bases spanning the gap. The CDR3 totals 15 residues. CDR3 sequence: CASSSLNGQFTEAFF. The CDR3 coding sequence is TGTGCCAGCAGCTCCTTAAACGGACAGTTCACTGAAGCTTTCTTT.

The chain is built from TRBV19 and TRBJ2-7; 9 nucleotides agree with TRBD1. CDR3 length equals 14 residues. Looked up from germline, CDR1 is LNHDA and CDR2 is SQIVND (reference sequence). J was trimmed by 5 bases and V by 7 bases; bases with no gene match: 9. CDR3 DNA sequence: TGTGCCAGTAAGGCGGGACAGGGATACCACGAGCAGTACTTC. Encoded protein: CASKAGQGYHEQYF.

The count of this clone is one. The chain couples TRBV27 to TRBJ2-3; 15 bases are a match to TRBD2. Germline trimming cut 6 bases from V and 1 base from J; bases unmatched to any gene: 11. This CDR3 has 19 residues. CDR1 is MNHEY and CDR2 is SMNVEV in the germline V gene (reference sequence). The CDR3 DNA follows: TGTGCCAGCAGAATATTCCCGGGACTAGCGGGGGGCCGCACAGATACGCAGTATTTT. Protein product: CASRIFPGLAGGRTDTQYF.